Presented here are 18 T cell receptor beta chains from one specimen sequenced in a study of beta chain features in type 1 diabetes. General study results and limits: Type 1 diabetes patients had moderately but significantly shorter TCRB CDR3s in all four CD4+ subsets.

The isolated RNA, all of it, was reverse transcribed, so expressed TCRB transcripts were what got sequenced. Profiling relied on immunoSEQ multiplex PCR, and the TCRdb table lists in-frame clones only, not all of them. This repertoire shows about 180,000 clones, approximately 8% found once; its top ten account for approximately 0.87%. For these receptors, no antigen is known. The sequenced sample consisted of central memory CD4+ T cells from blood. These receptors all come from a woman in her thirties or forties with type 1 diabetes.

The rearrangement uses TRBV5-1 and TRBJ2-3, with 8 bases lining up with TRBD2. After removal of 4 bases from V and 2 bases from J, the junction contained 6 bases not matched to a gene. Germline assignment: CDR1 SGHRS and CDR2 YFSETQ. CDR3 length: 15 residues. DNA for the CDR3: TGCGCCAGCAGCATTAGCGGGGACTACACAGATACGCAGTATTTT. This sequence encodes CASSISGDYTDTQYF.

The sample holds a few counts of this clone. The chain joins TRBV6-5 to TRBJ1-2; D possibly corresponds to TRBD1 (6 bases). Trimming removed 6 bases at V and 7 bases at J, with 15 bases between. The CDR3 contains 13 residues. In germline, CDR1 is MNHEY, CDR2 SVGAGI. CDR3 sequence reads: CASSQMGARGYTF. CDR3 sequence (DNA): TGTGCCAGCAGCCAAATGGGGGCGCGTGGCTACACCTTC.

This clone was detected a few times. The chain recombines TRBV27 with TRBJ2-7; D remains unclear. The germline V gene encodes CDR1 MNHEY and CDR2 SMNVEV (reference sequence). Trimming took 5 bases from V and 3 from J, leaving 11 bases between them. The CDR3 spans 13 residues. CDR3 sequence (DNA): TGTGCCAGCAGTCCCTACCCCATCTACGAGCAGTACTTC. This encodes CASSPYPIYEQYF.

This clone was recorded once. The chain joins TRBV7-8 to TRBJ2-7, with a weak D call TRBD2 (5 bases). CDR1 SGHVS and CDR2 FQNEAQ come from the germline V gene. Trimming removed 6 bases from V and 6 bases from J, with 15 bases in between. The CDR3 totals 13 residues. This CDR3 is CASRDPGVSEQYF. In DNA, the CDR3 is TGTGCCAGCAGAGACCCCGGGGTTAGCGAGCAGTACTTC.

The rearrangement links TRBV9 to TRBJ2-7; perhaps TRBD1 as D (5 bases). The CDR3 is 14 amino acids. Trimming removed 3 bases at V and 0 bases at J, with 10 bases between. The germline V gene has CDR1 SGDLS and CDR2 YYNGEE. The CDR3 coding sequence is TGTGCCAGCAGCGAACGACAGAACTCCTACGAGCAGTACTTC. This encodes CASSERQNSYEQYF. Variable domain in full (rest from reference TRBV9 and TRBJ2-7): DSGVTQTPKHLITATGQRVTLRCSPRSGDLSVYWYQQSLDQGLQFLIQYYNGEERAKGNILERFSAQQFPDLHSELNLSSLELGDSALYFCASSERQNSYEQYFGPGTRLTVT.

The sample holds many counts of this clone. This chain connects TRBV27 to TRBJ2-3; tentative D call: TRBD1 (6 bases). The V gene lost 8 bases and the J gene lost 5 bases, with 17 bases spanning the gap. Germline V gene sequence: CDR1 MNHEY, CDR2 SMNVEV (reference sequence). The CDR3 extends over 14 amino acids. In DNA form, the CDR3 reads TGTGCCAGCGCTTCCGGGACATCGGGAGATACGCAGTATTTT. Its protein product is CASASGTSGDTQYF.

This clone was detected only a few times. CDR3: CASSRAGGTEAFF. The DNA for the CDR3 is TGTGCCAGCAGCCGGGCGGGTGGGACTGAAGCTTTCTTT. The J gene is TRBJ1-1, the V gene TRBV9; no reliable D call. CDR3 length: 13 residues. V was trimmed by 4 bases and J by 5 bases, leaving 12 bases between them. Germline assignment: CDR1 SGDLS and CDR2 YYNGEE.

The chain combines TRBV28 with TRBJ2-4, with 7 positions matching TRBD1. V lost 4 bases, J lost 2 bases, and 2 bases stayed unmatched. CDR1 MDHEN and CDR2 SYDVKM come from the germline V gene. CDR3 length: 14 amino acids. The CDR3 DNA reads as TGTGCCAGCAGTTCACAGGGGACCAAAAACATTCAGTACTTC. It translates to CASSSQGTKNIQYF.

The V call is TRBV18, the J call TRBJ2-7; tentative D call: TRBD1 (6 bases). Germline V gene sequence: CDR1 KGHSH, CDR2 LQKENI. This CDR3 region has 13 residues. Trimming shortened V by 3 bases and J by 3 bases, and 9 bases separated the two germline ends. CDR3 nucleotides: TGTGCCAGCTCACCGACGACAGGCTACGAGCAGTACTTC. It codes for CASSPTTGYEQYF.

This clone occurred a few times. The J gene is TRBJ2-2, the V gene TRBV11-2, with D possibly matching TRBD2 (6 bases). The germline V gene has CDR1 SGHAT and CDR2 FQNNGV. The CDR3 is 16 residues long. V lost 1 base, J lost 6 bases, and 15 bases lay in between. The DNA of the CDR3 is TGTGCCAGCAGCTTAGTTGGTCTAGCGAAGGCCGGGGAGCTGTTTTTT. It encodes CASSLVGLAKAGELFF.

This clone has just a few counts. This sequence joins TRBV5-4 and TRBJ1-1, with a weak D call TRBD1 (5 bases). Germline CDR1 reads SGHNT; CDR2 reads YYREEE (reference sequence). The CDR3 runs to 13 residues. The V end was cut by 0 bases, the J end by 10 bases, with 13 bases between. This CDR3 is CASSLEGPGRAFF. CDR3 coding DNA: TGTGCCAGCAGCTTGGAAGGACCAGGGCGAGCTTTCTTT.

This clone was found a few times. The chain recombines TRBV28 with TRBJ2-7; the match to TRBD2 covers 8 bases. CDR3 length: 17 amino acids. CDR1 is MDHEN, CDR2 SYDVKM, per germline. Unmatched junction bases numbered 17, after V lost 4 bases and J lost 6 bases. CDR3 DNA sequence: TGTGCCAGCAGTTCTTCTTCGGGGGCGGGGGGCCGGCGCGAGCAGTACTTC. This translates into CASSSSSGAGGRREQYF.

The V call is TRBV27, the J call TRBJ2-7; D unresolved. CDR1 MNHEY and CDR2 SMNVEV come from the germline V gene (reference sequence). V lost 3 bases and J 0 bases, leaving 12 bases between the germline ends. The length of the CDR3 is 15 residues. CDR3 amino acids: CASSLIGGVSYEQYF. Written as DNA, the CDR3 is TGTGCCAGCAGTTTGATCGGTGGAGTCTCCTACGAGCAGTACTTC.

This clone was recorded a few times. This chain uses TRBV28 with TRBJ2-6, with 7 positions matching TRBD1. There are 18 residues in the CDR3. The junction had 11 bases not matched to a gene; V was cut back by 6 bases and J by 0 bases. Per germline, CDR1 MDHEN and CDR2 SYDVKM. The CDR3 sequence: CASRTGTGMNSGANVLTF. The CDR3 nucleotides read TGTGCCAGCAGGACAGGGACGGGAATGAACTCTGGGGCCAACGTCCTGACTTTC.

This clone was detected many times. The chain combines TRBV4-3 with TRBJ1-2; no firm D call. The V gene lost 2 bases and the J gene lost 4 bases, with 11 bases spanning the gap. The CDR3 is 14 residues long. CDR1 LGHNA and CDR2 YSLEER come from the germline V gene. The CDR3 bases are TGCGCCAGCAGCCAAACCTCCGATAGCTATGGCTACACCTTC. Its translation is CASSQTSDSYGYTF.

The chain combines TRBV2 with TRBJ1-1; 7 bases are shared with TRBD1. Trimming cost V 5 bases and J 4 bases; bases outside gene matches: 7. The germline gives CDR1 SNHLY, CDR2 FYNNEI. The CDR3 is made up of 14 amino acids. The CDR3, as DNA: TGTGCCAGCAGTTTCGACAGGGTAGGCACTGAAGCTTTCTTT. Translation gives CASSFDRVGTEAFF.

This clone was counted only a few times. This rearrangement joins TRBV19 to TRBJ1-5; D is possibly TRBD1 (6 bases). Between the trimmed V and J ends, which lost 5 bases and 7 bases, there was a span of 18 bases. The length of the CDR3 is 15 residues. The V gene's germline CDR1 is LNHDA and CDR2 SQIVND (reference sequence). The CDR3 here is CASSPLGRQEQPQHF. The CDR3 coding sequence is TGTGCCAGTAGTCCACTAGGGCGACAGGAACAGCCCCAGCATTTT.

The chain recombines TRBV7-2 with TRBJ2-7; possible D gene TRBD2, 6 bases. The germline V gene encodes CDR1 SGHTA and CDR2 FQGNSA. The CDR3 length is 15 residues. Trimming cost V 5 bases and J 3 bases, with 17 bases left between them. This CDR3 reads CASSPTPGLIYEQYF. The CDR3 bases are TGTGCCAGCAGCCCAACTCCGGGACTTATCTACGAGCAGTACTTC.